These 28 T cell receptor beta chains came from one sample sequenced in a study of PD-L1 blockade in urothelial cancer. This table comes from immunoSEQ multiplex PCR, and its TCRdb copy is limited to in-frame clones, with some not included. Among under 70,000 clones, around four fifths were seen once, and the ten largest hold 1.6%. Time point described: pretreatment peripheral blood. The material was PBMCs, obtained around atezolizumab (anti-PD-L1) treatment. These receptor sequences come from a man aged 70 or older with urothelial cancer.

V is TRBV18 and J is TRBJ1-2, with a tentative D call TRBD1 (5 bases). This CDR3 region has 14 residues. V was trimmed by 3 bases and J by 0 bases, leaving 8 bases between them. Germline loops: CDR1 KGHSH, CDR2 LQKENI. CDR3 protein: CASSPKTANYGYTF. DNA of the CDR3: TGTGCCAGCTCACCCAAGACAGCTAACTATGGCTACACCTTC.

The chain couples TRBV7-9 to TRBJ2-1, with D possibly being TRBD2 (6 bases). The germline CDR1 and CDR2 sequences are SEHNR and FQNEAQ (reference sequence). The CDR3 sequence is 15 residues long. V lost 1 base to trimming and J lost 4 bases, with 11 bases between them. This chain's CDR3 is CASSLDGRVYNEQFF. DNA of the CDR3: TGTGCCAGCAGCTTAGACGGGAGAGTTTACAATGAGCAGTTCTTC.

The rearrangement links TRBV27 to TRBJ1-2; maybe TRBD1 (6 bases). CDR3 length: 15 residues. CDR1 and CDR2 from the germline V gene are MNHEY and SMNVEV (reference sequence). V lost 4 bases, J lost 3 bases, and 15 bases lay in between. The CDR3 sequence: CASSSGGGGYYGYTF. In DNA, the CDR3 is TGTGCCAGCAGTTCAGGAGGGGGGGGCTACTATGGCTACACCTTC.

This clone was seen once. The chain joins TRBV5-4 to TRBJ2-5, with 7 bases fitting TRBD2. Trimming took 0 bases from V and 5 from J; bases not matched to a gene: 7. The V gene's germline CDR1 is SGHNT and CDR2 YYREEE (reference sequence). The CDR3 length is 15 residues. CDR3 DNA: TGTGCCAGCAGCTTGGAGGGGCGGGAGCAGGAGACCCAGTACTTC. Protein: CASSLEGREQETQYF.

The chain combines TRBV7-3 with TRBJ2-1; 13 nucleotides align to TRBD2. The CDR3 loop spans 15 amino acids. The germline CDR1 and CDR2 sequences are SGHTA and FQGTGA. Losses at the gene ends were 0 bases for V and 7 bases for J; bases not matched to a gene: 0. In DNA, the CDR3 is TGTGCCAGCAGCTTAACACTAGCGGGAGGGAATGAGCAGTTCTTC. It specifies CASSLTLAGGNEQFF.

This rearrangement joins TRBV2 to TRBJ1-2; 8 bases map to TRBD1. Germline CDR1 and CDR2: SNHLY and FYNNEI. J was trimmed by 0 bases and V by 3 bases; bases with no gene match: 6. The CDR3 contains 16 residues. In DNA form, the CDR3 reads TGTGCCAGCAGTGACGGACAGGGATTAGCTAACTATGGCTACACCTTC. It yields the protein CASSDGQGLANYGYTF. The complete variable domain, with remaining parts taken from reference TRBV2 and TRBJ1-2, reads EPEVTQTPSHQVTQMGQEVILRCVPISNHLYFYWYRQILGQKVEFLVSFYNNEISEKSEIFDDQFSVERPDGSNFTLKIRSTKLEDSAMYFCASSDGQGLANYGYTFGSGTRLTVV.

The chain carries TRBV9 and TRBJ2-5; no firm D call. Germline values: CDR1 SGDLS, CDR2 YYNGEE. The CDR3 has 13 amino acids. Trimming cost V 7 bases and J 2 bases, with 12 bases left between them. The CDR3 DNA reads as TGTGCCAGCGGATTAGGCGGTCAAGAGACCCAGTACTTC. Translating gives CASGLGGQETQYF. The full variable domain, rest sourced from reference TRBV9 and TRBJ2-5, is DSGVTQTPKHLITATGQRVTLRCSPRSGDLSVYWYQQSLDQGLQFLIQYYNGEERAKGNILERFSAQQFPDLHSELNLSSLELGDSALYFCASGLGGQETQYFGPGTRLLVL.

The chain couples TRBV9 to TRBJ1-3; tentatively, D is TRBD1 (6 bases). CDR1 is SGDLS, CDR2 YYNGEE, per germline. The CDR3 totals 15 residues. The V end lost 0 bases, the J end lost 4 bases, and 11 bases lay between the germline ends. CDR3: CASSVGTGKGNTIYF. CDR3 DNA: TGTGCCAGCAGCGTAGGAACAGGGAAAGGAAACACCATATATTTT.

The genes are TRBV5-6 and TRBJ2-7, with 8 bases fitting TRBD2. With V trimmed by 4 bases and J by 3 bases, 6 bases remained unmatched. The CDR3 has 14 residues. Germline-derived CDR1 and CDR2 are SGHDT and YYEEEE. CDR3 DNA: TGTGCCAGCAGCCTGGGACTAGGGGACTACGAGCAGTACTTC. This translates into CASSLGLGDYEQYF.

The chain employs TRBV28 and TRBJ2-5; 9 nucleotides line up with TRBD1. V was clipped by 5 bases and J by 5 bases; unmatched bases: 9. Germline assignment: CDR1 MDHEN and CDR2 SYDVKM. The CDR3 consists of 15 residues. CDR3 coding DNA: TGTGCCAGCAGTCCCGGGACAGGGTTCAGGGAGACCCAGTACTTC. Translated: CASSPGTGFRETQYF.

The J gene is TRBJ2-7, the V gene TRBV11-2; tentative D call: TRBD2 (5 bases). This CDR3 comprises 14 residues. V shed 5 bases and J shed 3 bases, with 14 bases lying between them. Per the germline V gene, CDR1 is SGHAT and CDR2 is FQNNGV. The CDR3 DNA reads TGTGCCAGCAGCGACGGTACGGGAAACTACGAGCAGTACTTC. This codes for CASSDGTGNYEQYF. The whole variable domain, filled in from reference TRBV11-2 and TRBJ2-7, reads EAGVAQSPRYKIIEKRQSVAFWCNPISGHATLYWYQQILGQGPKLLIQFQNNGVVDDSQLPKDRFSAERLKGVDSTLKIQPAKLEDSAVYLCASSDGTGNYEQYFGPGTRLTVT.

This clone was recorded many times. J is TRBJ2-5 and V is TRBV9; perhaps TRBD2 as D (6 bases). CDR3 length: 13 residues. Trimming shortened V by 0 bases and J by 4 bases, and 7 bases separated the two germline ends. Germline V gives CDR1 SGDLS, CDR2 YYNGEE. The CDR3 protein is CASSVGAGETQYF. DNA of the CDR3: TGTGCCAGCAGCGTAGGAGCGGGAGAGACCCAGTACTTC.

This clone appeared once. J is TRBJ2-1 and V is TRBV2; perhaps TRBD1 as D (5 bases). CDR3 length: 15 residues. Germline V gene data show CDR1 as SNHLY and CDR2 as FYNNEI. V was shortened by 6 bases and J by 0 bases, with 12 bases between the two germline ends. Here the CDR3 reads CASRQDGSSYNEQFF. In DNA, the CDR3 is TGTGCCAGCAGACAGGACGGCAGCTCCTACAATGAGCAGTTCTTC.

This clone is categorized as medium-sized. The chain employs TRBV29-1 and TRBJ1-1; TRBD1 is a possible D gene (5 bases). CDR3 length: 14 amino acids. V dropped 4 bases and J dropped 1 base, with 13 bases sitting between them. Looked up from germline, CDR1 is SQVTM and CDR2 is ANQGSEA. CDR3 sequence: CSVGVPGSNTEAFF. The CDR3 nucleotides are TGCAGCGTTGGGGTTCCAGGGTCGAACACTGAAGCTTTCTTT.

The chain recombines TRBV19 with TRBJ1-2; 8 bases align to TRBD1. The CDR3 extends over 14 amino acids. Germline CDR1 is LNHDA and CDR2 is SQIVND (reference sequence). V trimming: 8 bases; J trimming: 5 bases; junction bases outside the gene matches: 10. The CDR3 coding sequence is TGTGCCAGTTGGACCGGGACAGGAAAATATGGCTACACCTTC. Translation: CASWTGTGKYGYTF. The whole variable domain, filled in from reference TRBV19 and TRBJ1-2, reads DGGITQSPKYLFRKEGQNVTLSCEQNLNHDAMYWYRQDPGQGLRLIYYSQIVNDFQKGDIAEGYSVSREKKESFPLTVTSAQKNPTAFYLCASWTGTGKYGYTFGSGTRLTVV.

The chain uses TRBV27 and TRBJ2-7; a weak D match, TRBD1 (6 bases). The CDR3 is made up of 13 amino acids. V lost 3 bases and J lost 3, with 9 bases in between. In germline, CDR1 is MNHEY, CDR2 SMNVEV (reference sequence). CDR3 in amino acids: CASSFRQDYEQYF. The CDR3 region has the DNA TGTGCCAGCAGTTTCCGACAGGACTACGAGCAGTACTTC.

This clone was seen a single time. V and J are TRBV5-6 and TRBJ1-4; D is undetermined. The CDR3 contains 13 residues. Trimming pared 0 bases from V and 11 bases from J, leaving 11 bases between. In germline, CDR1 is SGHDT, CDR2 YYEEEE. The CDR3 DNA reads TGTGCCAGCAGCTTGGCGTTTTCGGGGAAACTGTTTTTT. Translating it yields CASSLAFSGKLFF.

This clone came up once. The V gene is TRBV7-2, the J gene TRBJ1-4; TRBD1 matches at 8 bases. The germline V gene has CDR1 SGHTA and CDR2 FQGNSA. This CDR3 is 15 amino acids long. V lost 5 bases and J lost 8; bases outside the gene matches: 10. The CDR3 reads CASSPVGQGNEKLFF. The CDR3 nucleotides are TGTGCCAGCAGCCCCGTTGGACAGGGAAACGAAAAACTGTTTTTT. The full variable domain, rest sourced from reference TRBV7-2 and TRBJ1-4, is GAGVSQSPSNKVTEKGKDVELRCDPISGHTALYWYRQSLGQGLEFLIYFQGNSAPDKSGLPSDRFSAERTGGSVSTLTIQRTQQEDSAVYLCASSPVGQGNEKLFFGSGTQLSVL.

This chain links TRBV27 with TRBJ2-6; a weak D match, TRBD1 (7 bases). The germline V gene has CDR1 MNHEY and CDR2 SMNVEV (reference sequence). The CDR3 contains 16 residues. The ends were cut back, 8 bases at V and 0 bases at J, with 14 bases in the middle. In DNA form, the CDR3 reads TGTGCCAGCTGCAGGGGGGCGGTCTCTGGGGCCAACGTCCTGACTTTC. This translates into CASCRGAVSGANVLTF.

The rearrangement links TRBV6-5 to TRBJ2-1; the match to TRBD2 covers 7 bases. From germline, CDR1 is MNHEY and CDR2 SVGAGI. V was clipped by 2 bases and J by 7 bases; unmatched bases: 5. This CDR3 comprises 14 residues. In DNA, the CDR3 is TGTGCCAGCAGTTACCGCGGGAGCGATAATGAGCAGTTCTTC. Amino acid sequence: CASSYRGSDNEQFF.

The CDR3 DNA sequence: TGTGCCAGTAGTAAGGACAGCCAAGAGACCCAGTACTTC. This gives the protein CASSKDSQETQYF. The V and J genes are TRBV19 and TRBJ2-5; tentative D call: TRBD1 (6 bases). V lost 4 bases to trimming and J lost 1 base, with 7 bases between them. The CDR3 is 13 amino acids. Germline values: CDR1 LNHDA, CDR2 SQIVND (reference sequence).

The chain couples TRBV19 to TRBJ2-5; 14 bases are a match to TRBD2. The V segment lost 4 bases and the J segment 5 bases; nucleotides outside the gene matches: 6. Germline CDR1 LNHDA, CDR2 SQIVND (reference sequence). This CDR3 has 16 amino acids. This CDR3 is CASSTRTSGRSETQYF. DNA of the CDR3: TGTGCCAGTAGTACCCGGACTAGCGGGAGGTCGGAGACCCAGTACTTC.

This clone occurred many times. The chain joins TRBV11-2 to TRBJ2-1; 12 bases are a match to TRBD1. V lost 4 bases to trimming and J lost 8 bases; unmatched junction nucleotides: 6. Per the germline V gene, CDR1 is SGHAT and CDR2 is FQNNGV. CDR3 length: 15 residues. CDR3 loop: CASSSSGTGGDEQFF. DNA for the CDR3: TGTGCCAGCAGCTCCTCCGGGACAGGGGGCGATGAGCAGTTCTTC. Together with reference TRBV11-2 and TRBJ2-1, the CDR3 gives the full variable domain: EAGVAQSPRYKIIEKRQSVAFWCNPISGHATLYWYQQILGQGPKLLIQFQNNGVVDDSQLPKDRFSAERLKGVDSTLKIQPAKLEDSAVYLCASSSSGTGGDEQFFGPGTRLTVL.

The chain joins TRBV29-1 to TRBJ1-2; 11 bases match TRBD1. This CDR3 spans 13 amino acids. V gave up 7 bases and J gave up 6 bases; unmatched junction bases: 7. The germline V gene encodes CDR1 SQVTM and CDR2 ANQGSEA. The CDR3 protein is CSGRTGGEDGYTF. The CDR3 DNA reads TGCAGCGGACGGACAGGGGGCGAGGATGGCTACACCTTC.

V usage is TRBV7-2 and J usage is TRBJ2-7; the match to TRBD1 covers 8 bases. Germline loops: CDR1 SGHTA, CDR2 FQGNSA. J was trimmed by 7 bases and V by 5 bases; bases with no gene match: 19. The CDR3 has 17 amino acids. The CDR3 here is CASSIGQGGRLISEQYF. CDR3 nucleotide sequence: TGTGCCAGCAGCATCGGACAGGGAGGAAGGCTAATCTCTGAGCAGTACTTC.

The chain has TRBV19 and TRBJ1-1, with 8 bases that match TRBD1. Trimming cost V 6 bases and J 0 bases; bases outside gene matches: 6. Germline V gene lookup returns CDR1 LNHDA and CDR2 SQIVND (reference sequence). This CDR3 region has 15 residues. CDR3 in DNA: TGTGCCAGTAGCCCCAAGACAGGGGTGAACACTGAAGCTTTCTTT. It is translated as CASSPKTGVNTEAFF.

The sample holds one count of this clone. CDR3 residues: CSVSSGGPLNEQFF. CDR3 DNA: TGCAGCGTTTCGTCGGGAGGGCCTCTGAATGAGCAGTTCTTC. This chain connects TRBV29-1 to TRBJ2-1; 8 nucleotides line up with TRBD2. The germline gives CDR1 SQVTM, CDR2 ANQGSEA. This CDR3 region has 14 residues. V dropped 5 bases and J dropped 7; count of bases not matched to a gene: 10.

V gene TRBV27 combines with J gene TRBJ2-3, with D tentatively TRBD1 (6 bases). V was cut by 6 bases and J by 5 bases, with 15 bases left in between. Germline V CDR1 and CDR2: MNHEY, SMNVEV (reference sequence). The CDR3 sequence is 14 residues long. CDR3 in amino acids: CASRSFTGIDTQYF. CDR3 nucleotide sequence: TGTGCCAGCAGATCCTTCACAGGGATAGATACGCAGTATTTT.